This T cell receptor (beta chain) was obtained from a study of T cells in tumors after PD-1 blockade (dated by TCRdb to about 2019). With regard to the full study: Patients were excluded if they had prior checkpoint blockade, use of systemic immunosuppressants, or recent radiotherapy or other anti-cancer therapy within 4 weeks. Patients were treated with either pembrolizumab 200 mg every 3 weeks or cemiplimab 350 mg every 2 weeks. Ongoing daily vismodegib 150 mg was also given to a subset of patients during anti-PD-1 treatment. On average, peripheral blood samples had approximately 110,000 TCR templates (range about 24,679-290,000) and about 35,000 unique clonotypes. Paired single-cell RNA and TCR sequencing was performed on site-matched tumors from BCC or SCC patients before and after anti-PD-1 therapy. To compare blood and tumor clonotypes, bulk TCR sequencing was performed on 9 to 11 peripheral blood samples from about five patients. Clinical response was assessed using RECIST version 1.1.

Deep TCRbeta sequencing was performed with the immunoSEQ platform. The study's processing was this. Only productive rearrangements were exported from the immunoSEQ Analyzer for further analysis. T cell phenotypes were assigned to bulk TCRbeta clonotypes by matching the clonotypes to single-cell RNA+TCR-seq clones with the same TCRbeta sequence. Using bulk TCR sequencing data, clone enrichment in tumor was calculated by dividing a clone's tumor frequency by the same clone's PBMC frequency. TCRs were grouped by GLIPH into specificity groups, defined as clusters of distinct TCRs likely recognizing common antigens via shared CDR3 motifs. As stored in TCRdb, this immuneACCESS dataset retains in-frame rearrangements with V and J assigned. A fraction of the clones does not appear; measured against another copy, unresolved V genes explain less than half of the discrepancy, and the remainder lacks a known reason. V, J and clone size are those of that table, while D and trimming were read from the DNA. This sample has roughly 48,000 clones in its table, and about 84% of those were observed once. Jointly, the top ten make up 4% to 5% of the sample.

According to the study, the label for this sample's time point signals: before anti-PD-1 therapy. Genomic DNA extracted from tumor biopsies or peripheral blood was used for bulk TCRbeta sequencing, with input ranging from roughly 616 ng to 6,500 ng. All patients had histologically proven advanced or metastatic basal or squamous cell carcinoma and were poor candidates for surgical resection. The basal cell carcinoma cohort was made up of roughly 10 patients, and bulk tumor TCR sequencing was performed for 8 of these patients. For this clone: The target of this receptor is not known. The input lacks base qualities; no much larger clone sits a single base away.

General findings and caveats noted by the study authors: Where the novel T cell clones came from was not identified, and possible sources could include lymphoid organs or rare unexpanded clones inside the tumor or in the tumor periphery. About 40% of TCR clonotypes from the tumor were detected in blood, and certain novel exhausted tumor clones were present in blood collected before treatment, which suggests recruitment from the periphery.

This receptor was taken from a human donor with basal cell carcinoma. The specimen comprised PBMCs, sampled before anti-PD-1 treatment.

CDR3 loop: CASGEVNTIYF. The DNA reads as follows: TGTGCCAGCGGTGAAGTTAACACCATATATTTT. The chain is assembled from TRBV3-1 (or the pseudogene TRBV3-2) and TRBJ1-3; confidence is insufficient to name the D gene. From cysteine to phenylalanine, the CDR3 is 11 amino acids long. Only the CDR3 DNA is retained, 33 bases long and in frame from the first base. For CDR1 and CDR2, the germline V gene (reference sequence) lists LGHDT and YNNKEL. Trimming removed 8 bases from V and 7 bases from J, leaving 9 bases between the germline ends.